The 5 T cell receptor beta chains presented below share a single source sample, sequenced in a study of blood T cell repertoires in COVID-19. TCRdb's copy holds only in-frame clones and misses some; the assay was immunoSEQ multiplex PCR. The table shows under 150,000 clones, with around nine tenths occurring only once. The sample taken for sequencing was PBMCs or T cells enriched from blood (not recorded which). All receptors come from a woman in her forties or fifties who had recovered from COVID-19.

The chain combines TRBV6-5 with TRBJ1-2; 7 positions agree with TRBD1. The CDR3 sequence is 13 residues long. V was pared by 5 bases and J by 4 bases, with 4 bases of the junction left unmatched. Germline V gene data show CDR1 as MNHEY and CDR2 as SVGAGI. The CDR3 region has the DNA TGTGCCAGCAGTAGAGACAGGGCCTATGGCTACACCTTC. Residues: CASSRDRAYGYTF.

This chain uses TRBV18 with TRBJ2-7, with 12 bases aligning to TRBD1. CDR1 is KGHSH and CDR2 is LQKENI in the germline V gene. V trimming: 2 bases; J trimming: 4 bases; junction bases outside the gene matches: 6. This CDR3 is 16 amino acids long. For the CDR3, the DNA is TGTGCCAGCTCACCAATACCGGGACAGGGGGCTTACGAGCAGTACTTC. Translated, it gives CASSPIPGQGAYEQYF. The full variable domain, in which reference TRBV18 and TRBJ2-7 provide the parts outside the CDR3, is NAGVMQNPRHLVRRRGQEARLRCSPMKGHSHVYWYRQLPEEGLKFMVYLQKENIIDESGMPKERFSAEFPKEGPSILRIQQVVRGDSAAYFCASSPIPGQGAYEQYFGPGTRLTVT.

The chain uses TRBV6-1 and TRBJ2-5; D ambiguous. The CDR3 is made up of 13 amino acids. V was cut by 2 bases and J by 5 bases, with 9 bases left in between. The V gene's germline CDR1 is MNHNS and CDR2 SASEGT. The DNA of the CDR3 is TGTGCCAGCAGTGAACTGTCCCGGGAGACCCAGTACTTC. Its translation: CASSELSRETQYF.

This chain uses TRBV19 with TRBJ2-5; the D gene is possibly TRBD1 (6 bases). From germline, CDR1 is LNHDA and CDR2 SQIVND (reference sequence). V was pared by 6 bases and J by 9 bases, with 26 bases between. CDR3 length: 16 residues. CDR3 region: CASSPHTSGAGAAQYF. CDR3 DNA sequence: TGTGCCAGTAGCCCCCACACTTCCGGAGCAGGGGCCGCCCAGTACTTC.

This clone was detected once. DNA for the CDR3: TGTGCCAGCAGCCAACACGGAGTGGAGACCCAGTACTTC. Amino acids: CASSQHGVETQYF. The chain links TRBV14 to TRBJ2-5; unclear D gene. The ends were cut back, 2 bases at V and 5 bases at J, with 9 bases in the middle. CDR1 is SGHDN and CDR2 is FVKESK in the germline V gene. This CDR3 contains 13 residues.